Following are 3 T cell receptor beta chains from one sample sequenced in a study of CD8 T cells in Susac syndrome. An amount of RNA that ranged from 0.5 to 1 ug was reverse transcribed with random hexamers. TCRdb passed the immunoSEQ multiplex PCR reads through MiXCR, listing each CDR3 protein once. The top ten clones hold around 0.53% of a sample with roughly 44,000 distinct CDR3 sequences, 93% of them seen once. Sequencing was performed on CD8+ T cells from PBMCs. The receptor set was obtained from a human donor in good health.

V gene TRBV11-2 combines with J gene TRBJ2-3; the D is unclear. Germline assignment: CDR1 SGHAT and CDR2 FQNNGV. CDR3 length: 15 amino acids. V was clipped by 5 bases and J by 0 bases, with 12 bases between them. CDR3 bases: TGTGCCAGCAGCCCCCCGGCCGGGAGCACAGATACGCAGTATTTT. This codes for CASSPPAGSTDTQYF.

This chain connects TRBV20-1 to TRBJ2-7; a weak D match, TRBD1 (5 bases). The germline gives CDR1 DFQATT, CDR2 SNEGSKA (reference sequence). CDR3 size: 14 residues. The V end lost 3 bases, the J end lost 0 bases, and 12 bases lay between the germline ends. The CDR3 bases are TGCAGTGCTAGCGAGGACATGAACTCCTACGAGCAGTACTTC. It is translated as CSASEDMNSYEQYF.

The V gene is TRBV13, the J gene TRBJ2-6, with D unclear. The CDR3 runs 16 residues. V was pared by 0 bases and J by 4 bases, with 10 bases between. Germline assignment: CDR1 PRHDT and CDR2 FYEKMQ (reference sequence). The CDR3 DNA is TGTGCCAGCAGCTTAGGCCTGGGTAGGGGGGCCAACGTCCTGACTTTC. It encodes CASSLGLGRGANVLTF.